This section outlines one T cell receptor beta chain sequence together with its context. Its antigen remains unidentified. Healthy adults negative for HIV, lacking recent acute infections or vaccinations, served as donors. The data stem from a study of shared clonotypes between healthy human individuals. With 3 bases clipped from V and 2 bases from J, the junction kept 5 bases outside the gene matches. This CDR3 spans 16 amino acids. In germline, CDR1 is SGHTA, CDR2 FQGNSA. Overall study results and limits: Tissues were not sampled, only blood, and their repertoires likely differ.

Sequencing used immunoSEQ multiplex PCR; TCRdb keeps in-frame clones, though not all of them. The sample includes some 500,000 clones, about 96% of them seen just once. This clonotype was obtained from a woman younger than 45 in good health. Sequencing input: naive CD4+ T cells sorted from blood. Subset: CD45RA+ positively selected. This chain connects TRBV7-2 to TRBJ2-3; TRBD2 matches at 10 bases. The CDR3, as DNA: TGTGCCAGCAGCTTCGCTAGCGGGAGAAACACAGATACGCAGTATTTT. It specifies CASSFASGRNTDTQYF.